The 12 T cell receptor beta chains given below trace back to one sample, sequenced in a study of blood T cell repertoires in COVID-19. Profiling relied on immunoSEQ multiplex PCR, and the TCRdb table lists in-frame clones only, not all of them. The sample contains about 63,000 clones, 70% to 85% of which appear only once. Sequences were obtained from peripheral blood. Every receptor here comes from a human donor in a cohort sampled during active COVID-19.

This chain connects TRBV12-5 to TRBJ2-1; 10 bases are a match to TRBD1. The CDR3 spans 15 residues. Germline values: CDR1 LGHNT, CDR2 FRNRAP. J lost 5 bases, V lost 8 bases, and 9 bases had no gene match. CDR3 DNA: TGTGCTAGTCGGTGGAGACAGGGGGCGAACAATGAGCAGTTCTTC. Translation: CASRWRQGANNEQFF.

The chain has TRBV5-1 and TRBJ1-3; D is possibly TRBD1 (5 bases). Germline CDR1 SGHRS, CDR2 YFSETQ. The CDR3 is 14 amino acids. Trimming took 1 base from V and 2 from J, leaving 7 bases between them. CDR3 sequence: CASSLQGPGNTIYF. CDR3 DNA: TGCGCCAGCAGCTTGCAGGGTCCTGGAAACACCATATATTTT. The entire variable domain, with the rest obtained from reference TRBV5-1 and TRBJ1-3, is as follows: KAGVTQTPRYLIKTRGQQVTLSCSPISGHRSVSWYQQTPGQGLQFLFEYFSETQRNKGNFPGRFSGRQFSNSRSEMNVSTLELGDSALYLCASSLQGPGNTIYFGEGSWLTVV.

J is TRBJ2-1 and V is TRBV28; 16 nucleotides line up with TRBD2. The germline CDR1 and CDR2 sequences are MDHEN and SYDVKM. After removal of 6 bases from V and 1 base from J, the junction contained 0 bases not matched to a gene. This CDR3 has 16 residues. This CDR3 reads CASRGLAGGSYNEQFF. CDR3 in DNA: TGTGCCAGCAGGGGACTAGCGGGAGGGTCCTACAATGAGCAGTTCTTC.

Points on this clone: Likely a read error: the CDR3 ends without its conserved phenylalanine or tryptophan. Because the CDR3's place on the DNA is in doubt, the DNA is left out and the CDR3 is given as listed by TCRdb. The chain couples TRBV6-5 to TRBJ2-4; the D call in the table, TRBD2, was not verified against the DNA. Germline lookup yields CDR1 MNHEY and CDR2 SVGAGI. The CDR3 has 11 residues if both end residues are counted. CDR3 residues: CASSSRTSLNV.

This clone was detected once. The V gene is TRBV11-2, the J gene TRBJ2-1; 11 nucleotides line up with TRBD2. There are 15 residues in the CDR3. Germline CDR1 SGHAT, CDR2 FQNNGV. After removal of 1 base from V and 5 bases from J, the junction contained 1 base not matched to a gene. Here the CDR3 reads CASSLVAGGNNEQFF. For the CDR3, the DNA is TGTGCCAGCAGCTTAGTAGCGGGAGGGAACAATGAGCAGTTCTTC.

The V and J genes are TRBV5-1 and TRBJ2-1; TRBD2 might be the D (6 bases). This CDR3 has 13 amino acids. Deletions cut 4 bases from V and 5 bases from J, with 10 bases between. Germline V gene sequence: CDR1 SGHRS, CDR2 YFSETQ. In DNA form, the CDR3 reads TGCGCCAGCAGCAACGGACTAAACAATGAGCAGTTCTTC. Amino acid sequence: CASSNGLNNEQFF.

The V and J genes are TRBV10-3 and TRBJ2-7; D remains unclear. Germline V gene lookup returns CDR1 ENHRY and CDR2 SYGVKD. Trimming took off 8 bases at V and 7 bases at J, with 12 bases between the two ends. The CDR3 covers 11 residues. CDR3 bases: TGTGCCATCGGAATTCTGCGGGAGCAGTACTTC. Translation gives CAIGILREQYF.

The chain couples TRBV6-1 to TRBJ2-3; D possibly corresponds to TRBD1 (6 bases). Germline assignment: CDR1 MNHNS and CDR2 SASEGT. V was trimmed by 4 bases and J by 8 bases, leaving 22 bases between them. The CDR3 length is 16 residues. The CDR3 DNA sequence: TGTGCCAGCAGTGTGTTGGGGCCGACAGGTAGTGGTACGCAGTATTTT. It is translated as CASSVLGPTGSGTQYF.

This rearrangement joins TRBV4-1 to TRBJ1-5; D possibly corresponds to TRBD1 (6 bases). Between the trimmed V and J ends, which lost 3 bases and 4 bases, there was a span of 10 bases. Looked up from germline, CDR1 is MGHRA and CDR2 is YSYEKL. The length of the CDR3 is 14 residues. CDR3 protein: CASSQPTGNQPQHF. CDR3 nucleotides: TGCGCCAGCAGCCAGCCCACAGGGAATCAGCCCCAGCATTTT.

The genes are TRBV2 and TRBJ2-7; 9 bases are shared with TRBD2. V shed 3 bases and J 3 bases; nucleotides not matched to a gene: 9. This CDR3 is built from 16 residues. The V gene's germline CDR1 is SNHLY and CDR2 FYNNEI. DNA for the CDR3: TGTGCCAGCAGTGACCTTACTAGCGGGTTATACTACGAGCAGTACTTC. Translated, it gives CASSDLTSGLYYEQYF.

This clone is classed as large. This chain uses TRBV21-1 with TRBJ2-5; no DNA check was done on the table's D call, TRBD1. TRBV21-1 is reported as a pseudogene. The CDR3 length is 15 residues. CDR3 DNA sequence: TGTGCCAGCAGCAAAGAAGGGGCAGCAAAGGAGACCCAGTACTTC. Protein product: CASSKEGAAKETQYF.

This clone turned up a few times. The J gene is TRBJ1-5, the V gene TRBV7-6; 7 bases are a match to TRBD1. The germline V gene has CDR1 SGHVS and CDR2 FNYEAQ. There are 14 residues in the CDR3. V dropped 4 bases and J dropped 6; count of bases not matched to a gene: 6. Here the CDR3 DNA reads TGTGCCAGCAGCTCTACAGGGGATGGTCAGCCCCAGCATTTT. This sequence encodes CASSSTGDGQPQHF.